The clone carrying this TCR beta chain was counted a few times. Its antigen is unidentified. cDNA libraries for TCR beta contained unique molecular identifiers. TCRdb re-derived calls from the PCR reads in MiXCR, one entry per CDR3 protein. This sample has hundreds of thousands of distinct CDR3 sequences; 25% to 30% occur once, and the top ten carry roughly 0.54%. Germline V gene data show CDR1 as SGHNT and CDR2 as YYREEE (reference sequence). This CDR3 has 16 residues. The V segment lost 0 bases and the J segment 7 bases; nucleotides outside the gene matches: 8. The data derive from a study of post-analysis software for immune sequencing data. Overall study findings and caveats: Included in a set of about 5 TRBV segments more frequent in patients than controls were TRBV5-6, TRBV5-1 and TRBV20-1.

What was sequenced was blood. This chain connects TRBV5-4 to TRBJ2-5; 11 bases align to TRBD1. The TCR originated in a girl aged 10 to 17 with multiple sclerosis. The CDR3 DNA reads as TGTGCCAGCAGCTTGGGGGACAGGGGGTTTCATGGGACCCAGTACTTC. It is translated as CASSLGDRGFHGTQYF.